One sample yielded the 15 T cell receptor beta chains listed below, sequenced in a study of type 1 regulatory T cells. These receptors have no identified antigens. TCRdb used MiXCR to reprocess the reads, holding one entry per CDR3 protein. The sample includes about 62,000 distinct CDR3 sequences, less than 65% of them seen just once. The sequenced sample was cultured non-Tr1 T cells, either the whole culture or a sorted T cell fraction (not recorded which). These receptors were obtained from a human donor in good health.

The chain couples TRBV7-8 to TRBJ2-2; tentatively, D is TRBD2 (5 bases). This CDR3 is built from 13 residues. The V end was cut by 8 bases, the J end by 0 bases, with 7 bases between. Germline loops: CDR1 SGHVS, CDR2 FQNEAQ. The CDR3 is CASFGANTGELFF. The CDR3, as DNA: TGTGCCAGCTTCGGGGCGAACACCGGGGAGCTGTTTTTT.

V and J are TRBV29-1 and TRBJ2-3; 8 nucleotides line up with TRBD1. The CDR3 is 11 amino acids. The germline CDR1 and CDR2 sequences are SQVTM and ANQGSEA. V shed 8 bases, J shed 10 bases, and the junction held 8 bases outside the gene matches. CDR3 region: CSFVRDRPQYF. CDR3 nucleotide sequence: TGCAGCTTCGTCCGGGACAGGCCGCAGTATTTT.

The CDR3 protein is CASSQDGTQRYPLHF. DNA for the CDR3: TGCGCCAGCAGCCAAGACGGGACCCAACGATACCCCCTCCACTTT. The genes are TRBV4-1 and TRBJ1-6; weak D call: TRBD1 (5 bases). CDR1 is MGHRA, CDR2 YSYEKL, per germline. The CDR3 has 15 amino acids. V dropped 0 bases and J dropped 13 bases, with 16 bases sitting between them.

Only a few counts were recorded for this clonotype. J is TRBJ2-1 and V is TRBV7-6; D is unresolved. The V end was cut by 1 base, the J end by 6 bases, with 10 bases between. The CDR3 spans 14 residues. Germline-derived CDR1 and CDR2 are SGHVS and FNYEAQ. The CDR3 region has the DNA TGTGCCAGCAGCTTAGTGGCCAGATTCAATGAGCAGTTCTTC. It specifies CASSLVARFNEQFF.

This clonotype was detected once. The chain recombines TRBV7-2 with TRBJ1-2; no firm D call. Germline V gives CDR1 SGHTA, CDR2 FQGNSA. This CDR3 region has 17 residues. Trimming removed 1 base at V and 3 bases at J, with 18 bases between. CDR3 in DNA: TGTGCCAGCAGCTTAGATTTGAAAGACCTTTTATACTATGGCTACACCTTC. Its translation is CASSLDLKDLLYYGYTF.

This chain connects TRBV5-1 to TRBJ2-2; D unresolved. The CDR3 spans 14 residues. Germline V gene data show CDR1 as SGHRS and CDR2 as YFSETQ. V lost 0 bases and J 4 bases, leaving 7 bases between the germline ends. The CDR3 region has the DNA TGCGCCAGCAGCTTGGTTATTGGCACCGGGGAGCTGTTTTTT. Its protein is CASSLVIGTGELFF.

V gene TRBV28 combines with J gene TRBJ1-1; D unresolved. Trimming pared 7 bases from V and 2 bases from J, leaving 14 bases between. This CDR3 region has 14 residues. Germline values: CDR1 MDHEN, CDR2 SYDVKM. The CDR3 protein is CASTSGGFNTEAFF. For the CDR3, the DNA is TGTGCCAGCACCTCCGGCGGGTTTAACACTGAAGCTTTCTTT.

This chain uses TRBV5-1 with TRBJ2-7; D uncertain. This CDR3 contains 13 residues. V was cut by 4 bases and J by 6 bases, with 14 bases left in between. Germline V gene sequence: CDR1 SGHRS, CDR2 YFSETQ. DNA for the CDR3: TGCGCCAGCAGCCGCGATTCTCTCAGCGAGCAGTACTTC. Translation: CASSRDSLSEQYF.

The gene calls are TRBV10-3 and TRBJ2-3, with no clear D. The V end was cut by 6 bases, the J end by 3 bases, with 16 bases between. Germline-derived CDR1 and CDR2 are ENHRY and SYGVKD. The length of the CDR3 is 15 residues. CDR3 coding DNA: TGTGCCATCAGGCCCTCTTATGGGGAAACAGATACGCAGTATTTT. Its translation: CAIRPSYGETDTQYF.

The chain combines TRBV3-1 with TRBJ2-7; a possible D gene is TRBD1 (5 bases). CDR1 is LGHDT and CDR2 is YNNKEL in the germline V gene (reference sequence). This CDR3 is 15 amino acids long. Trimming removed 3 bases from V and 1 base from J, with 13 bases in between. For the CDR3, the DNA is TGTGCCAGCAGCCAGGGGCTAATAAATTCCTACGAGCAGTACTTC. Residues: CASSQGLINSYEQYF.

This rearrangement joins TRBV12-3 or TRBV12-4 to TRBJ2-5; no firm D call. The V and J ends lost 1 base and 6 bases respectively, with 9 bases between them. CDR3 length: 13 amino acids. CDR3 residues: CASSLGSMKTQYF. CDR3 in DNA: TGTGCCAGCAGTTTAGGGAGCATGAAGACCCAGTACTTC.

There are a few counts of this clonotype. CDR3 sequence (DNA): TGTGCCAGCAGCCAACACGGGCCGGGACAGGCTAGCAATCAGCCCCAGCATTTT. It is translated as CASSQHGPGQASNQPQHF. The gene calls are TRBV4-2 and TRBJ1-5; 8 positions agree with TRBD1. Germline V gene lookup returns CDR1 LGHNA and CDR2 YNFKEQ. This CDR3 comprises 18 residues. J was trimmed by 0 bases and V by 2 bases; bases with no gene match: 9.

This clonotype was seen ten or more times. The chain combines TRBV4-1 with TRBJ2-1, with 8 bases that match TRBD2. Germline V gene data show CDR1 as MGHRA and CDR2 as YSYEKL. Trimming at V came to 2 bases and at J to 4 bases, leaving 10 bases not matched to a gene. There are 17 residues in the CDR3. In DNA form, the CDR3 reads TGCGCCAGCAGCCAACCCACCGGGGGGGACGGATACAATGAGCAGTTCTTC. Residues: CASSQPTGGDGYNEQFF.

The gene calls are TRBV4-3 and TRBJ2-2; the match to TRBD2 covers 7 bases. J was trimmed by 5 bases and V by 2 bases; bases with no gene match: 2. The CDR3 is 14 residues long. Germline lookup yields CDR1 LGHNA and CDR2 YSLEER. CDR3 sequence (DNA): TGCGCCAGCAGCCAACTTAGCGGGACCGGGGAGCTGTTTTTT. This encodes CASSQLSGTGELFF.

The chain links TRBV20-1 to TRBJ2-3; 9 nucleotides line up with TRBD2. There are 16 residues in the CDR3. The V gene end was trimmed by 1 base and the J gene end by 2 bases; junction bases not matched to a gene: 7. Germline V lookup: CDR1 DFQATT, CDR2 SNEGSKA (reference sequence). Here the CDR3 DNA reads TGCAGTGCTAGAGCGCTAGCGGGGAGAGCCACAGATACGCAGTATTTT. Its protein product is CSARALAGRATDTQYF.